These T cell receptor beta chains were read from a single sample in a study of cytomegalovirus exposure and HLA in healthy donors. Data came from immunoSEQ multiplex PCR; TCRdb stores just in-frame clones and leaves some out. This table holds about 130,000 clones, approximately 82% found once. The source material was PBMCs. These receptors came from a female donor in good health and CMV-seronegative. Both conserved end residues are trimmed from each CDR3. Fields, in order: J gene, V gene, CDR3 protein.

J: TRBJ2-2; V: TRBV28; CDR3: ASSFWSGRNTGELF
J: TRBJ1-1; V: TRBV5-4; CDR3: ASSLAGLMNTEAF
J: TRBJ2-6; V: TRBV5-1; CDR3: ASSLSPQGSGANVLT
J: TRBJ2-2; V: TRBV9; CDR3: ASSRVPGENTGELF
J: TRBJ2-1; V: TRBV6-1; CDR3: ASRMRAGGDNEQF
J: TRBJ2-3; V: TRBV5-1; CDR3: ASSTGTGKDTQY
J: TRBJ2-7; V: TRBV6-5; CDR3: ASSLGQDTYEQY
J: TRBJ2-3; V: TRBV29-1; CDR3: SVEHSRTDTQY
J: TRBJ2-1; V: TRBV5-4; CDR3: ASSLGHGNVGNEQF
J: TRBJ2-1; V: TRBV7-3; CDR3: ASSSGLADYNEQF
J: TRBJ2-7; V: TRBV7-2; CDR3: ASSSQGTGDEQY
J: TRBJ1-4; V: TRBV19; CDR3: ATQTGGGEKLF
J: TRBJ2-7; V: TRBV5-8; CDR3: ASSSLGGDWSYEQY
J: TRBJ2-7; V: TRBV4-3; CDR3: ASSHLGGSGRAYEQY
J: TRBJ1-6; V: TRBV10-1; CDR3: ASSETTGDSPLH
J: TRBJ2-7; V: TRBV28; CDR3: ASSLGTLYEQY
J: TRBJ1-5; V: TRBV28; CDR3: ASSVAVGNQPQH
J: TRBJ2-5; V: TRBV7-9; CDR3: ASSVGTAGETQY
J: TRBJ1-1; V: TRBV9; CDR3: ASSVGGMNTEAF
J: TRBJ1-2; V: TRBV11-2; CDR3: ASSLEVWGHT
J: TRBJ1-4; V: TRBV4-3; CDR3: ASSRKGDGEKLF
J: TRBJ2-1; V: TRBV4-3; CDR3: ASSQDSGGSYNEQF
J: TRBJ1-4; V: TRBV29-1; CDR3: SAQVRGWEKLF
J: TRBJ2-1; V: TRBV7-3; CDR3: ASSLNSVSDEQF
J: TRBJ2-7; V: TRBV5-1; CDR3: ASSLASGGSSYEQY
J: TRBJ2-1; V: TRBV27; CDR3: ASSFQIVEQF
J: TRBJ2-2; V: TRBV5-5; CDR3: ASSLEPGQYTGELF
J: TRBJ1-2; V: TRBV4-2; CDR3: ASSQATGTGGVGYT
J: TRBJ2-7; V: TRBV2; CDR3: ASSEPSYEQY
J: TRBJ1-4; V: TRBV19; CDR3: ASSPGQADREKLF
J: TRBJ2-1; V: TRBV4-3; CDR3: ASSQGVSGSSAYNEQF
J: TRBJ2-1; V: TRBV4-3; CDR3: ASSQADEQF
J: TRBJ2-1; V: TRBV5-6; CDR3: ASSLAILGTGNEQF
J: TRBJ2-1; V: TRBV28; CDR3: ATFPAGGLHEQF
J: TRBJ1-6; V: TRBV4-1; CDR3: ASSPLLQVSSPLH
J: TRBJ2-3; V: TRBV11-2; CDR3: ASILTGTDTQY
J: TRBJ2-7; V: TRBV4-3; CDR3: ASSPTPGSYEQY
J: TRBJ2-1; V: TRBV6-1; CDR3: ASTGWSYNEQF
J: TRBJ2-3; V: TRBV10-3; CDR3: AIRTSLDRSSETQY
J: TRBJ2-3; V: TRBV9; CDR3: ASSPAGTGQRRTDAQY
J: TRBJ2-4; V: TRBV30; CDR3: AWASGRAAKNIQY
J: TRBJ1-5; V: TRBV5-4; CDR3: ASSPTEQGVWPQH
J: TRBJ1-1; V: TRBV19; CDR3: ASRDRADTEAF
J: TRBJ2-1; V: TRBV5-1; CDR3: ASSFPTSGSRFYNEQF
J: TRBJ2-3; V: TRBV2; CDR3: ASSPRGGRDTQY
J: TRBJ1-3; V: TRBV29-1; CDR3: SVAGQGPGNTIY
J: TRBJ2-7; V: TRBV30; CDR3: AWGLAGGLYEQY
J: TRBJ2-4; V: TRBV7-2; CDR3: ASSLEGGRDIQY
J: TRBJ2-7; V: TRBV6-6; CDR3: ASTQFAGTPYEQY
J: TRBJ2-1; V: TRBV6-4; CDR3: ASSDGGKATYNEQF
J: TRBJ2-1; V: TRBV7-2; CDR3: ASSLGAGREQF
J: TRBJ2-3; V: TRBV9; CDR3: ASSPSGILNTQY